The clone carrying this T cell receptor (beta chain) was counted ten times or more. Amplification of TCR beta CDR3 regions used RNA as the template. HTBI primers were used for first-round RT-PCR of the TCR CDR3. MiXCR, run by TCRdb on the multiplex PCR reads, gives a single entry per CDR3 protein. The repertoire holds over 700,000 distinct CDR3 sequences, about a third seen once, with around 30% in the top ten. The sample belongs to a study of T cells in Graves' hyperthyroidism and ophthalmopathy. Graves' hyperthyroidism was deemed stable absent ophthalmopathy progression within 18 months. Diagnoses were established using clinical symptoms, serum thyroxine and TRAb, thyroid ultrasound and orbital computed tomography. The TCR was taken from a woman aged 40 to 49 with Graves' hyperthyroidism. The sequencing sample was made of blood.

The CDR3 region has the DNA TGCAGTGCCCCACCCAGGGCCCTTCCTCCCACTGAAGCTTTCTTT. Protein product: CSAPPRALPPTEAFF. The rearrangement joins TRBV20-1 to TRBJ1-1; perhaps TRBD1 as D (5 bases). The germline V and J ends were trimmed by 6 bases and 4 bases, with 21 bases remaining between them. The CDR3 has 15 amino acids. Germline CDR1 reads DFQATT; CDR2 reads SNEGSKA (reference sequence).